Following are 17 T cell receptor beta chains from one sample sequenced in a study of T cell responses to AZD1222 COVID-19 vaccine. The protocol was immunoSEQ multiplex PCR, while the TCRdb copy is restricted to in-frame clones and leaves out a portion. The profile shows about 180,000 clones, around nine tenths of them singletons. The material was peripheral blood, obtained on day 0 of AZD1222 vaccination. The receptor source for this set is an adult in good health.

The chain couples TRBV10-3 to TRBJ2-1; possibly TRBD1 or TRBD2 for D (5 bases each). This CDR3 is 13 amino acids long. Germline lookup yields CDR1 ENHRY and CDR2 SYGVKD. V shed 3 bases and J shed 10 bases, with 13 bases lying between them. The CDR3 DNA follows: TGTGCCATCAGTGATTTGGGGGACCAAGAGCAGTTCTTC. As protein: CAISDLGDQEQFF.

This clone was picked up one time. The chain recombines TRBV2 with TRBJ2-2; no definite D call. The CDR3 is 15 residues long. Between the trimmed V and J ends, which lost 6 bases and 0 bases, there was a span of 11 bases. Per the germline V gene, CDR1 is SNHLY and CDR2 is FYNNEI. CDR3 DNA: TGTGCCAGCAGGATGACTGTCGCGAACACCGGGGAGCTGTTTTTT. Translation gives CASRMTVANTGELFF.

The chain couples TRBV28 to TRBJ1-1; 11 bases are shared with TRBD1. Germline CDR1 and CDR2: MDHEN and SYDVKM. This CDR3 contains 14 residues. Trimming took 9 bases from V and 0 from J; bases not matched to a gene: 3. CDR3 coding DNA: TGTGCCAGTCGGGACAGGGGGGTGAACACTGAAGCTTTCTTT. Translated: CASRDRGVNTEAFF.

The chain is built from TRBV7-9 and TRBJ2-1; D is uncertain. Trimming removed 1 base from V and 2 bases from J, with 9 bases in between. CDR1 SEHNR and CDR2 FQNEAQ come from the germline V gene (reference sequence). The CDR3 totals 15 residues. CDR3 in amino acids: CASSLGADPYNEQFF. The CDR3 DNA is TGTGCCAGCAGCTTAGGTGCGGACCCCTACAATGAGCAGTTCTTC.

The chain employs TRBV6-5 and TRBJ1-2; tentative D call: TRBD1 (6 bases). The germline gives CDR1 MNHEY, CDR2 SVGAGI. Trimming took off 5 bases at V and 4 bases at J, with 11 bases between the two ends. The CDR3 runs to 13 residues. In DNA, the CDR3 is TGTGCCAGCAGTCTGACAGGAACCTATGGCTACACCTTC. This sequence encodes CASSLTGTYGYTF.

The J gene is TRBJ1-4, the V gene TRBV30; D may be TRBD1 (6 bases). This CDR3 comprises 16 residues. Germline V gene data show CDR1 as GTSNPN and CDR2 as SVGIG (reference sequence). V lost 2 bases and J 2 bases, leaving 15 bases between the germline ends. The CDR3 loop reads CAWSSPGQSTNEKLFF. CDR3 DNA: TGTGCCTGGAGTTCCCCCGGACAGTCTACTAATGAAAAACTGTTTTTT.

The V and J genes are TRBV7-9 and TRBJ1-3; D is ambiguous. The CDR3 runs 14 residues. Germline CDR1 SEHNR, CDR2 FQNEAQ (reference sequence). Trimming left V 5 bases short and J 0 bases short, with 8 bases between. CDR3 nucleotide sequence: TGTGCCAGCAGCGTACAGAACTCTGGAAACACCATATATTTT. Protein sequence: CASSVQNSGNTIYF.

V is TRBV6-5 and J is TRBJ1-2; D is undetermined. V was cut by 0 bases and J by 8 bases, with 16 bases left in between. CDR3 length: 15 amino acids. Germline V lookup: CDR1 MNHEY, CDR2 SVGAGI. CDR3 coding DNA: TGTGCCAGCAGTTACTCGCGACGGACCTCGGGGGGCTACACCTTC. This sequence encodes CASSYSRRTSGGYTF.

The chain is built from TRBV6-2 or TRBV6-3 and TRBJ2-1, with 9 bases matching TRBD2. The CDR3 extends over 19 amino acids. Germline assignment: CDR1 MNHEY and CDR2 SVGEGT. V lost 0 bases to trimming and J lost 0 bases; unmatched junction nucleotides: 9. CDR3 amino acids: CASSYSNSGSIGSYNEQFF. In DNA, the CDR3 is TGTGCCAGCAGTTACTCGAATAGCGGGAGTATCGGCTCCTACAATGAGCAGTTCTTC.

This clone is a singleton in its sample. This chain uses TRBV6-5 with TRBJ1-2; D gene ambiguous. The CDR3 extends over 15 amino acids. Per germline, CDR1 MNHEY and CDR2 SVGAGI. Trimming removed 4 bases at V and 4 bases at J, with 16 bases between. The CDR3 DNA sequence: TGTGCCAGCAGTTTGAAACTTACACCCGTCTATGGCTACACCTTC. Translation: CASSLKLTPVYGYTF.

The CDR3 nucleotides are TGCGCCAGCAGTGACCGAGGGTACAATGAGCAGTTCTTC. Translating it yields CASSDRGYNEQFF. The V and J genes are TRBV10-1 and TRBJ2-1, with D perhaps matching TRBD2 (5 bases). Deletions cut 3 bases from V and 4 bases from J, with 7 bases between. CDR3 length equals 13 residues. Germline V gene sequence: CDR1 WNHNN, CDR2 SYGVQD (reference sequence).

CDR3 bases: TGTGCCACCAAGAGCGGGAGGGCCGCAGATACGCAGTATTTT. As protein: CATKSGRAADTQYF. This rearrangement joins TRBV24-1 to TRBJ2-3, with TRBD2 identical over 10 bases. The germline V gene has CDR1 KGHDR and CDR2 SFDVKD. There are 14 residues in the CDR3. V dropped 8 bases and J dropped 4; count of bases not matched to a gene: 5.

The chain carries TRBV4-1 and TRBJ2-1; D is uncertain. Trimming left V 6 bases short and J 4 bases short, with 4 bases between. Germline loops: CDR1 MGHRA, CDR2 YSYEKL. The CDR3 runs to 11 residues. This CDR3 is CASRTYNEQFF. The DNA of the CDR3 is TGCGCCAGCAGGACTTACAATGAGCAGTTCTTC.

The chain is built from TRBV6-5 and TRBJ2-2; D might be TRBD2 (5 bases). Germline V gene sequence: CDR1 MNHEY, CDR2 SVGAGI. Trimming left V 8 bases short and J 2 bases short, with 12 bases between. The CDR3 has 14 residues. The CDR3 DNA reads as TGTGCCAGCCGGTGGACTTCCAACACCGGGGAGCTGTTTTTT. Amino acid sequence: CASRWTSNTGELFF.

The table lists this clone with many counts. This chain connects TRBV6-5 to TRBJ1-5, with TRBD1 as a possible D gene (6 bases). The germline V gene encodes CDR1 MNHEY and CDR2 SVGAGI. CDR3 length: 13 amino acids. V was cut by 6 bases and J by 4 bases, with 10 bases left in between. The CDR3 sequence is CASRGGPNQPQHF. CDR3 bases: TGTGCCAGCAGGGGGGGCCCTAATCAGCCCCAGCATTTT.

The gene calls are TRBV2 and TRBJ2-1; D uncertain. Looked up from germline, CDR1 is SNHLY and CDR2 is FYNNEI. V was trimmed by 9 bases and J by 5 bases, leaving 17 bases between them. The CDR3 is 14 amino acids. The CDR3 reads CARSISISNNEQFF. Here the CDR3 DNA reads TGTGCCAGATCTATATCGATCTCTAACAATGAGCAGTTCTTC.

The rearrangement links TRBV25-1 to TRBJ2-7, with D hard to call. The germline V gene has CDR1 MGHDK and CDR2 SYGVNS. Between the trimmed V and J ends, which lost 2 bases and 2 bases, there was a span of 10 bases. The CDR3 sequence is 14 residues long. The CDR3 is CASSEPQGAYEQYF. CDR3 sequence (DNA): TGTGCCAGCAGTGAACCTCAAGGAGCCTACGAGCAGTACTTC.